This T cell receptor beta chain derives from a study of OX40 agonist ivuxolimab in advanced cancers. Study-level background: Head and neck, renal cell, melanoma or hepatocellular carcinoma were the cancers that dose-escalation patients had.

V dropped 4 bases and J dropped 7; count of bases not matched to a gene: 8. This CDR3 spans 15 amino acids. The V gene's germline CDR1 is SGHAT and CDR2 FQNNGV. Worth noting for this clone: Antigen specificity is unknown.

General study findings and limits: Expanded clones belonging to CD8+ T cells outnumbered, on average, those of CD4+. Within 6 weeks, CD4+ and CD8+ blood T cells expanded clonally at 0.1 to 3.0 mg/kg.

Data came from immunoSEQ multiplex PCR; TCRdb stores just in-frame clones and leaves some out. Seen here are about 150,000 clones, roughly 94% observed once, and the top ten hold around 0.31%. The sequence came from an adult with an advanced solid tumor such as melanoma, head and neck, liver or kidney cancer. The chain employs TRBV11-2 and TRBJ2-1; 9 nucleotides match TRBD2. The sample here was CD4+ or CD8+ T cells sorted from blood, taken in a trial of the OX40 agonist ivuxolimab. In nucleotides, the CDR3 is TGTGCCAGCAGCTACAACCCGGGACTAGCAAATGAGCAGTTCTTC. It encodes CASSYNPGLANEQFF. Based on the CDR3 plus reference TRBV11-2 and TRBJ2-1, the full variable domain is EAGVAQSPRYKIIEKRQSVAFWCNPISGHATLYWYQQILGQGPKLLIQFQNNGVVDDSQLPKDRFSAERLKGVDSTLKIQPAKLEDSAVYLCASSYNPGLANEQFFGPGTRLTVL.